What follows is one T cell receptor beta chain and its context. This sample is part of a study of blood T cell repertoires in COVID-19. Per the authors' pipeline: Cell counts per sample came from amplifying reference gene primers. The data were produced by immunoSEQ multiplex PCR, yet TCRdb's version contains in-frame clones alone and is incomplete. V, J and clone size are those of that table, while D and trimming were read from the DNA. Among some 180,000 clones listed, 84% were seen once. This CDR3 contains 14 residues. The V gene lost 7 bases and the J gene lost 3 bases, with 12 bases spanning the gap. CDR1 and CDR2 (germline): SEHNR, FQNEAQ (reference sequence).

Sequencing used peripheral blood. The V gene is TRBV7-9, the J gene TRBJ1-4; D remains unclear. This sequence was found in a man aged 70 or older with active or convalescent COVID-19. The CDR3 protein is CASTPPGSNEKLFF. For the CDR3, the DNA is TGTGCCAGCACCCCCCCGGGGTCTAATGAAAAACTGTTTTTT.